The rows below give T cell receptor beta chains drawn from one sample of a study of beta chain features in type 1 diabetes. The method was immunoSEQ multiplex PCR; TCRdb's version includes in-frame clones alone and lacks a portion of them. This sample has under 350,000 clones, with under 8.5% found just once. The sample taken for sequencing was central memory CD4+ T cells from blood. These receptors all come from a woman aged 18-29 years in good health. Both conserved end residues are part of each CDR3. D genes are given only for firm matches. The size of a clone is reported for some rows only, either as once, few or many, or as a class for expanded clones.

D gene: .; J gene: TRBJ2-1; clone size: .; V gene: TRBV11-3; CDR3 DNA: TGTGCCAGCAGCTTCCTCCAAGATTACAATGAGCAGTTCTTC; CDR3 protein: CASSFLQDYNEQFF
D gene: .; J gene: TRBJ1-1; clone size: few; V gene: TRBV6-4; CDR3 DNA: TGTGCCAGCAGTGACTCGGGCCGTGGTGAAGCTTTCTTT; CDR3 protein: CASSDSGRGEAFF
D gene: .; J gene: TRBJ2-6; clone size: .; V gene: TRBV7-2; CDR3 DNA: TGTGCCAGCGGCTCTGGGGCCAACGTCCTGACTTTC; CDR3 protein: CASGSGANVLTF
D gene: .; J gene: TRBJ2-5; clone size: .; V gene: TRBV10-3; CDR3 DNA: TGTGCCATCAGTGAGACTAGAGGAGAGACCCAGTACTTC; CDR3 protein: CAISETRGETQYF
D gene: .; J gene: TRBJ1-5; clone size: .; V gene: TRBV9; CDR3 DNA: TGTGCCAGCAGCCCGGGAGCTAGCAATCAGCCCCAGCATTTT; CDR3 protein: CASSPGASNQPQHF
D gene: .; J gene: TRBJ2-5; clone size: .; V gene: TRBV14; CDR3 DNA: TGTGCCAGCAGCCAAGCTATATTTCTGGAGACCCAGTACTTC; CDR3 protein: CASSQAIFLETQYF
D gene: .; J gene: TRBJ2-3; clone size: few; V gene: TRBV7-3; CDR3 DNA: TGTGCCAGCAGCTTAAGGTCGGGGGGCCCCACAGATACGCAGTATTTT; CDR3 protein: CASSLRSGGPTDTQYF
D gene: .; J gene: TRBJ2-7; clone size: .; V gene: TRBV25-1; CDR3 DNA: TGTGCCACCGGGGACGCTAGCTCCTACGAGCAGTACTTC; CDR3 protein: CATGDASSYEQYF
D gene: .; J gene: TRBJ2-5; clone size: few; V gene: TRBV5-8; CDR3 DNA: TGTGCCAGCAGCCGACAGGCCCCGGAGACCCAGTACTTC; CDR3 protein: CASSRQAPETQYF
D gene: .; J gene: TRBJ2-3; clone size: few; V gene: TRBV11-2; CDR3 DNA: TGTGCCAGCAGCTTAATCGTCAGCACGGATACGCAGTATTTT; CDR3 protein: CASSLIVSTDTQYF
D gene: TRBD1; J gene: TRBJ2-1; clone size: many; V gene: TRBV11-2; CDR3 DNA: TGTGCCAGCAGCTTTAAGACAGGGCGAACCTACAATGAGCAGTTCTTC; CDR3 protein: CASSFKTGRTYNEQFF
D gene: TRBD1; J gene: TRBJ1-5; clone size: few; V gene: TRBV7-3; CDR3 DNA: TGTGCCAGCAGCACAGGGGGCAATCAGCCCCAGCATTTT; CDR3 protein: CASSTGGNQPQHF
D gene: .; J gene: TRBJ2-1; clone size: many; V gene: TRBV18; CDR3 DNA: TGTGCCAGCTCACCTCCGACAAACCATGAGCAGTTCTTC; CDR3 protein: CASSPPTNHEQFF
D gene: TRBD1; J gene: TRBJ1-1; clone size: once; V gene: TRBV2; CDR3 DNA: TGTGCCAGCAGCGGGACAGGGTATGACGAAGCTTTCTTT; CDR3 protein: CASSGTGYDEAFF
D gene: .; J gene: TRBJ2-4; clone size: .; V gene: TRBV15; CDR3 DNA: TGTGCCACCAGCAGAGGTGAGGCTAGAAGGAACATTCAGTACTTC; CDR3 protein: CATSRGEARRNIQYF
D gene: .; J gene: TRBJ2-3; clone size: few; V gene: TRBV9; CDR3 DNA: TGTGCCAGCAGCGTGGATGGCGGCACAGATACGCAGTATTTT; CDR3 protein: CASSVDGGTDTQYF